Here is one TCR beta chain with its context. Its antigen is undetermined. The data are from a study of T cells in Graves' hyperthyroidism and ophthalmopathy. Amplified regions were TCR beta CDR3 sequences from RNA transcripts. Carried out on the TCR CDR3, a first-round RT-PCR used the HTBI primer set. Using its own MiXCR run on the multiplex PCR reads, TCRdb lists one record per CDR3 protein. The table records about 600,000 distinct CDR3 sequences, over 12% of them present only once. CDR3 size: 15 residues. The trim removed 6 bases at V and 6 bases at J, leaving 9 bases unmatched. In germline, CDR1 is SGHVS, CDR2 FQNEAQ. Study-wide points: Blood also contained most expanded thyroid clonotypes above 0.001.

Clinicians diagnosed patients from clinical symptoms, serum thyroxine and TRAb, thyroid ultrasound and orbital computed tomography. Source material for PBMCs was about 11 ml fresh peripheral blood. Sample: blood. The chain uses TRBV7-8 and TRBJ1-5, with 9 bases that match TRBD1. This receptor was taken from a woman under 30 with Graves' ophthalmopathy. This CDR3 is CASRPGTGQVQPQHF. CDR3 coding DNA: TGTGCCAGCAGACCCGGGACAGGGCAGGTTCAGCCCCAGCATTTT. Together with reference TRBV7-8 and TRBJ1-5, the CDR3 gives the full variable domain: GAGVSQSPRYKVAKRGQDVALRCDPISGHVSLFWYQQALGQGPEFLTYFQNEAQLDKSGLPSDRFFAERPEGSVSTLKIQRTQQEDSAVYLCASRPGTGQVQPQHFGDGTRLSIL.